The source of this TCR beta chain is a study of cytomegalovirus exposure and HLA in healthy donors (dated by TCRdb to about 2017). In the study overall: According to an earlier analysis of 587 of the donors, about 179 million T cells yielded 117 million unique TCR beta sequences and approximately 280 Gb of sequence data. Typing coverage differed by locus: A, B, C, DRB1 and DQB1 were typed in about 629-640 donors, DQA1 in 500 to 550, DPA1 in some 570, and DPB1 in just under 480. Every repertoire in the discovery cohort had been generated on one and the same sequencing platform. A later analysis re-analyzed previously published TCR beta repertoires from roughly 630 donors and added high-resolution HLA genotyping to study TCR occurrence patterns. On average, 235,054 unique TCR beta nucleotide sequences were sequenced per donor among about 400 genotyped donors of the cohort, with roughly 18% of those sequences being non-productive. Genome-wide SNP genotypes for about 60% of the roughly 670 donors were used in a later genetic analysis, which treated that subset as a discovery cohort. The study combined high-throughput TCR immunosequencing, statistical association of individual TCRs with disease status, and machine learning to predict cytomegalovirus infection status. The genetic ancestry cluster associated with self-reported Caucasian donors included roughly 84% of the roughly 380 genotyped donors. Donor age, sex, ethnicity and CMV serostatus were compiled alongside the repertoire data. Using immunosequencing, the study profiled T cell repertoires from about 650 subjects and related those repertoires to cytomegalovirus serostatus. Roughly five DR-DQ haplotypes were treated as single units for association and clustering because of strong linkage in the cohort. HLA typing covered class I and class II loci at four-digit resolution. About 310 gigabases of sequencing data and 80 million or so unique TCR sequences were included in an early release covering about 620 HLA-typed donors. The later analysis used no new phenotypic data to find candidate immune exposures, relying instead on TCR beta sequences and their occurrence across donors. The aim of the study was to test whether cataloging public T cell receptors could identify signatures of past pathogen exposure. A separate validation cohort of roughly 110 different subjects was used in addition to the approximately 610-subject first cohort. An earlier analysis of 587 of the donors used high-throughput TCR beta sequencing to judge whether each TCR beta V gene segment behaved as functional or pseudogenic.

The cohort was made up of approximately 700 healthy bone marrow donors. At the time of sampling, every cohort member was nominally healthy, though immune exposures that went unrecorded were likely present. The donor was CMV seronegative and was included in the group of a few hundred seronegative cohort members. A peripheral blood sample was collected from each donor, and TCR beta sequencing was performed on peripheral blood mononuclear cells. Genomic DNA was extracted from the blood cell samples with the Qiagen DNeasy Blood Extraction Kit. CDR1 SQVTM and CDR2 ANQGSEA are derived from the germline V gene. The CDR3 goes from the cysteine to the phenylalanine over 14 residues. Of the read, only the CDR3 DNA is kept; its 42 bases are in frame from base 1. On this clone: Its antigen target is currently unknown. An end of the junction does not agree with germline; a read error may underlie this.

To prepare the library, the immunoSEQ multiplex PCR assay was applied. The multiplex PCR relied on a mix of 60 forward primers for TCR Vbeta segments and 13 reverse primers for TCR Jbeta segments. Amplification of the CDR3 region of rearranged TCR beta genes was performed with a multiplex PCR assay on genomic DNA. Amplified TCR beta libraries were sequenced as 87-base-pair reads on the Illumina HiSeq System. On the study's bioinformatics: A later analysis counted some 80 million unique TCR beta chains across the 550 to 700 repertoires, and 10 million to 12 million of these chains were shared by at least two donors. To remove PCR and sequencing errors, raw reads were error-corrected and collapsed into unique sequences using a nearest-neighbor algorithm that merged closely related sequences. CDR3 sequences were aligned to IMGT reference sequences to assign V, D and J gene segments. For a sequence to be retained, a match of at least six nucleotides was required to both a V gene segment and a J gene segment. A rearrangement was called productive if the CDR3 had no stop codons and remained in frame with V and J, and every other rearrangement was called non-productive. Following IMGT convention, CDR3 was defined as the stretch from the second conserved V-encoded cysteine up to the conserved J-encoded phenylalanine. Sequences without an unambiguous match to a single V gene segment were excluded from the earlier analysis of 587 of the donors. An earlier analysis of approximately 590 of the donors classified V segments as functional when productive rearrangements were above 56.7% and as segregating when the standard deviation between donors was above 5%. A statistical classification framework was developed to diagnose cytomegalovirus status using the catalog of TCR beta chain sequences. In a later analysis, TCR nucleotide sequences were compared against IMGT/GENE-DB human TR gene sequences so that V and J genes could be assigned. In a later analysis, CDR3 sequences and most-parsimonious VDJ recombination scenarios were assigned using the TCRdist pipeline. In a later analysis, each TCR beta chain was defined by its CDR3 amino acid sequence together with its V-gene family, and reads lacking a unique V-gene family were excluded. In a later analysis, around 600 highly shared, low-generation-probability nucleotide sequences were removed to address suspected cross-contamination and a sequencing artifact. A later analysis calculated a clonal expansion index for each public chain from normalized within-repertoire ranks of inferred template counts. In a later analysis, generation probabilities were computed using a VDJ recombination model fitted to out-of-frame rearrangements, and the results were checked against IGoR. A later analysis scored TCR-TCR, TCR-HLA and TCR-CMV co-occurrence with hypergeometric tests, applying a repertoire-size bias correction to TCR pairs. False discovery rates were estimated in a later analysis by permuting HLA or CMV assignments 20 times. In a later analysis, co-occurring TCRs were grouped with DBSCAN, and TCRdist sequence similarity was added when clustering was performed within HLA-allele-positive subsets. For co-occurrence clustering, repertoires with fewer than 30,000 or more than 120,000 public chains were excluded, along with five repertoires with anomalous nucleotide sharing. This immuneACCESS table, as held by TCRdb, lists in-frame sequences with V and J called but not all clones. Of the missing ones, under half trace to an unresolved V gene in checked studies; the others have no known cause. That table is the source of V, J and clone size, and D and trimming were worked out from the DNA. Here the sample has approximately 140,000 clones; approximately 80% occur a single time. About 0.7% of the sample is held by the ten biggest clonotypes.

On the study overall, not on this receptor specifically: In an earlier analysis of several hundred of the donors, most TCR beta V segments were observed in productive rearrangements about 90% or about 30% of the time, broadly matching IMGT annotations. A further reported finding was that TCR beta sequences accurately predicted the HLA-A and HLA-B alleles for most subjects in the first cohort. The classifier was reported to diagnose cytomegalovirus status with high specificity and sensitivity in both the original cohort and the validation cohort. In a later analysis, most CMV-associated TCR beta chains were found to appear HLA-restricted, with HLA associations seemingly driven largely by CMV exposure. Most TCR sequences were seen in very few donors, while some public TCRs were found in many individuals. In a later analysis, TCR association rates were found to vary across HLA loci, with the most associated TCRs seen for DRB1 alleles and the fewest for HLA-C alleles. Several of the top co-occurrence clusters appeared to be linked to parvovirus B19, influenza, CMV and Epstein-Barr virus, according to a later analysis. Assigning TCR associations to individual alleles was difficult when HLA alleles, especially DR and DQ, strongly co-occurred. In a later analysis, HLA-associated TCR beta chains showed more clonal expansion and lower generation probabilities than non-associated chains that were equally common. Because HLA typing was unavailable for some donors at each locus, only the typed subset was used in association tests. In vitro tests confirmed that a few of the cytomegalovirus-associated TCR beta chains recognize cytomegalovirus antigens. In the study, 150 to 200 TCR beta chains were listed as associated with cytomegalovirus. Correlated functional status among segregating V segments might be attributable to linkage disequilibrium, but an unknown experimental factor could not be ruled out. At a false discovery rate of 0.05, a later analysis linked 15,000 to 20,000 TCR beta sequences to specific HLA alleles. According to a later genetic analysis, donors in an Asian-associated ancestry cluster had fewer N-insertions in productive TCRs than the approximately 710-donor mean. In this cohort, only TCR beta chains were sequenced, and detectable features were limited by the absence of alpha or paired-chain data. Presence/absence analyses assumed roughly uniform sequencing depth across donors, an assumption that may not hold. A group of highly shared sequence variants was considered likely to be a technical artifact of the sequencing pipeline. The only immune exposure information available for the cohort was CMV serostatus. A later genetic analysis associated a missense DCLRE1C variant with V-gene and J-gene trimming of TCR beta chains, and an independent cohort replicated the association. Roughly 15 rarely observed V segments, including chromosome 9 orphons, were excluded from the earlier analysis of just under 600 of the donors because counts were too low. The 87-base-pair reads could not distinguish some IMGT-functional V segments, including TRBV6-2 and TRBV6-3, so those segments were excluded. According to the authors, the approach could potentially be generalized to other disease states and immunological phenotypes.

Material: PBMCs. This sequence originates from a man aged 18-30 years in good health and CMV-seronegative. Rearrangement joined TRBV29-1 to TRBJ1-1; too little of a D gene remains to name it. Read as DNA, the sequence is TGCAGCTTTGAGGGTACAGCCGTGAACACTGAAGCTTTCTTT. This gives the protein CSFEGTAVNTEAFF.